The entry that follows covers one T cell receptor (beta chain) sequence. Antigen unknown. J gave up 5 bases and V 5 bases, and 5 bases lay outside the gene matches. Per germline, CDR1 SGHVS and CDR2 FNYEAQ. The CDR3 runs to 14 residues. The record originates from a study of cytomegalovirus exposure and HLA in healthy donors. Study context: Earlier results showed 90 million to 120 million unique TCR beta sequences derived from about 179 million T cells.

Whole-study findings and limits: Presence/absence analyses rested on an assumption that sequencing depth was roughly uniform across donors. More clonal expansion characterized HLA-associated TCR beta chains than equally common others in a later analysis.

Amplification used 60 Vbeta primers and 13 Jbeta primers. The assay was immunoSEQ multiplex PCR, and TCRdb's table has in-frame clones only and misses some. The repertoire holds 150,000 to 200,000 clones, with roughly 70% as singletons. The material sequenced was PBMCs. The chain carries TRBV7-6 and TRBJ1-4; TRBD1 matches 7 bases. The source is a woman aged 18-29 years in good health and CMV-seropositive. The chain's CDR3 is CASSRGTENEKLFF. The DNA for the CDR3 is TGTGCCAGCAGCCGAGGGACAGAGAATGAAAAACTGTTTTTT.